The sequence of this T cell receptor beta chain was determined in a study of blood T cell dynamics during melanoma immunotherapy. As to time point: pre-treatment baseline. TCRdb's table, derived via immunoSEQ multiplex PCR, lists solely in-frame clones and lacks some. This sample has 8,500 to 11,000 clones, with about 86% found just once. The CDR3 runs to 12 residues. Trimming left V 5 bases short and J 9 bases short, with 13 bases between. Germline assignment: CDR1 SGHVS and CDR2 FQNEAQ. Sequences were derived from blood, sampled from a patient treated with checkpoint blockade. The receptor was isolated from a human donor with melanoma. The chain has TRBV7-8 and TRBJ1-1; D gene ambiguous. The CDR3 reads CASSPVLAKAFF. The DNA for the CDR3 is TGTGCCAGCAGCCCCGTCCTCGCTAAAGCTTTCTTT. Full variable domain (rest looked up from reference TRBV7-8 and TRBJ1-1): GAGVSQSPRYKVAKRGQDVALRCDPISGHVSLFWYQQALGQGPEFLTYFQNEAQLDKSGLPSDRFFAERPEGSVSTLKIQRTQQEDSAVYLCASSPVLAKAFFGQGTRLTVV.